These T cell receptor beta chains were read from a single sample in a study of T-cell reconstitution after alpha-beta-depleted transplantation in children. TCRdb reprocessed the PCR reads via MiXCR and lists one record per CDR3 protein. Of approximately 400,000 distinct CDR3 sequences in the sample, roughly 11% were seen once. The sample here was PBMCs from the stem cell graft donor, taken from the stem cell graft. The origin of the receptors is a human donor who donated a stem cell graft to a child with acute myeloid leukemia. Both conserved end residues are part of each CDR3. The order of the fields is CDR3 protein, CDR3 DNA, clone size, J gene, V gene, D gene. D genes are given only for firm matches. Clone size is not always given. Where it is, it says once, few, many or a class for expanded clones.

CASSQWQNEKLFF,TGTGCCAGCAGCCAATGGCAGAATGAAAAACTGTTTTTT,.,TRBJ1-4,TRBV3-1,.
CASSLLSVEQFF,TGTGCCAGCAGCTTACTGAGCGTTGAGCAGTTCTTC,.,TRBJ2-1,TRBV7-2,.
CASSLSGGGVGTEAFF,TGTGCCAGCAGTCTTAGCGGAGGGGGCGTAGGCACTGAAGCTTTCTTT,many,TRBJ1-1,TRBV2,TRBD1
CASSSLRRGYADTQYF,TGTGCCAGCAGCTCCCTCCGACGAGGGTATGCAGATACGCAGTATTTT,.,TRBJ2-3,TRBV11-2,.
CATSDHRTGDGFETQYF,TGTGCCACCAGTGATCACCGGACAGGGGATGGGTTCGAGACCCAGTACTTC,.,TRBJ2-5,TRBV24-1,TRBD1
CASSLSSGGKETQYF,TGCGCCAGCAGCTTGTCTTCGGGAGGGAAAGAGACCCAGTACTTC,.,TRBJ2-5,TRBV5-1,TRBD2
CASSVGSSDLRETQYF,TGTGCCAGCAGCGTAGGCTCTAGCGATCTCAGAGAGACCCAGTACTTC,.,TRBJ2-5,TRBV9,.
CASSLLPTEETQYF,TGTGCCAGCAGTTTACTTCCGACGGAAGAGACCCAGTACTTC,many,TRBJ2-5,TRBV12-3/TRBV12-4,.
CSVEYPEQGLLTGELFF,TGCAGCGTTGAATACCCGGAGCAGGGATTGTTAACCGGGGAGCTGTTTTTT,few,TRBJ2-2,TRBV29-1,.
CASSFDRGVETQYF,TGTGCCAGCAGCTTTGACAGGGGGGTGGAGACCCAGTACTTC,few,TRBJ2-5,TRBV7-2,TRBD1
CSARGGTGGGQPQHF,TGCAGTGCTAGAGGCGGGACAGGGGGCGGACAGCCCCAGCATTTT,.,TRBJ1-5,TRBV20-1,TRBD1
CASSQPGQGGNTIYF,TGTGCCAGCAGCCAGCCGGGACAGGGAGGAAACACCATATATTTT,.,TRBJ1-3,TRBV7-9,TRBD1
CASSDTSWETQYF,TGTGCCAGCAGCGACACTAGCTGGGAGACCCAGTACTTC,few,TRBJ2-5,TRBV9,.
CASFEGYGYTF,TGCGCCAGCTTCGAAGGGTATGGCTACACCTTC,.,TRBJ1-2,TRBV5-1,.
CASSYEVGKNTYEQYF,TGTGCCAGCAGTTACGAGGTGGGGAAAAACACCTACGAGCAGTACTTC,many,TRBJ2-7,TRBV6-2/TRBV6-3,.
CASSLGAVWYGYTF,TGTGCCAGCAGTTTAGGGGCAGTTTGGTATGGCTACACCTTC,.,TRBJ1-2,TRBV12-3/TRBV12-4,.
CASSYGITGMTSRQETQYF,TGTGCCAGCAGTTACGGGATTACGGGGATGACATCGCGACAAGAGACCCAGTACTTC,few,TRBJ2-5,TRBV6-5,.
CSARHPSGGDEQYF,TGCAGTGCTAGACACCCGAGCGGAGGGGACGAGCAGTACTTC,.,TRBJ2-7,TRBV20-1,.
CASTNPGTVGNEQFF,TGTGCCAGCACTAATCCGGGGACCGTAGGCAATGAGCAGTTCTTC,.,TRBJ2-1,TRBV25-1,.
CASSLPSGIVGYTF,TGTGCCAGCAGCTTACCGTCAGGGATTGTTGGCTACACCTTC,.,TRBJ1-2,TRBV7-9,.
CSVGSSGGEQFF,TGCAGCGTTGGGTCTAGCGGTGGAGAGCAGTTCTTC,few,TRBJ2-1,TRBV29-1,TRBD2
CASSWRDPPTDTQYF,TGCGCCAGCAGCTGGAGGGACCCCCCCACAGATACGCAGTATTTT,.,TRBJ2-3,TRBV5-1,.
CASSYIGNTEAFF,TGTGCCAGCAGTTACATTGGGAACACTGAAGCTTTCTTT,many,TRBJ1-1,TRBV6-2/TRBV6-3,.
CASSPRLAGSTDTQYF,TGCGCCAGCAGCCCGAGACTAGCGGGGAGCACAGATACGCAGTATTTT,many,TRBJ2-3,TRBV4-3,TRBD2
CASNHPGLAGAGGRNEQFF,TGTGCCAGCAATCACCCGGGACTAGCGGGAGCAGGAGGGCGGAATGAGCAGTTCTTC,.,TRBJ2-1,TRBV27,TRBD2
CASSQAPTDTQYF,TGTGCCAGCAGTCAAGCGCCGACAGATACGCAGTATTTT,.,TRBJ2-3,TRBV7-3,.
CASKGSHFNQPQHF,TGTGCCAGCAAAGGTTCCCACTTCAATCAGCCCCAGCATTTT,.,TRBJ1-5,TRBV2,.
CSARTVSYEQYF,TGCAGTGCTAGGACAGTCTCCTACGAGCAGTACTTC,many,TRBJ2-7,TRBV20-1,.
CASSLALAEKLFF,TGTGCCAGCAGCTTAGCCCTGGCGGAAAAACTGTTTTTT,few,TRBJ1-4,TRBV7-2,.
CSFGLAGVTSEQFF,TGCAGCTTCGGACTAGCGGGAGTTACTAGTGAGCAGTTCTTC,.,TRBJ2-1,TRBV29-1,TRBD2
CASSPPGDRVHEQYF,TGTGCCAGCTCACCACCCGGGGACAGGGTCCACGAGCAGTACTTC,few,TRBJ2-7,TRBV18,TRBD1
CSVDTRAVRNEQFF,TGCAGCGTTGATACCCGGGCAGTGAGGAATGAGCAGTTCTTC,.,TRBJ2-1,TRBV29-1,.
CASSRGYSNQPQHF,TGTGCCAGTAGTAGAGGTTATAGCAATCAGCCCCAGCATTTT,few,TRBJ1-5,TRBV19,.
CSASVFLVQETQYF,TGCAGTGCTAGTGTTTTTTTAGTGCAAGAGACCCAGTACTTC,many,TRBJ2-5,TRBV20-1,.
CASSYSSSGTGELFF,TGTGCCAGCAGTTACTCGAGTAGTGGCACCGGGGAGCTGTTTTTT,.,TRBJ2-2,TRBV6-5,.
CASSSTGPASGSGYTF,TGTGCCAGCAGCTCGACGGGCCCGGCGAGCGGGTCTGGCTACACCTTC,few,TRBJ1-2,TRBV5-5,.
CASRFKQGSADTQYF,TGTGCCAGCAGGTTCAAACAGGGATCCGCAGATACGCAGTATTTT,.,TRBJ2-3,TRBV12-3/TRBV12-4,.
CASSPGGTGLHNEQFF,TGTGCCAGCAGCCCAGGGGGGACAGGGCTACACAATGAGCAGTTCTTC,.,TRBJ2-1,TRBV11-2,TRBD1
CASSLGRTSGRAGQETQYF,TGTGCCAGCAGCTTAGGAAGGACTAGCGGGAGGGCCGGCCAAGAGACCCAGTACTTC,few,TRBJ2-5,TRBV11-2,TRBD2
CASSFGGAHTGELFF,TGTGCCAGCAGCTTCGGCGGCGCTCACACCGGGGAGCTGTTTTTT,many,TRBJ2-2,TRBV7-2,.